This T cell receptor (beta chain) was recovered during a study of CD8 T cells in ankylosing spondylitis. The table lists this clonotype with many counts. Trimming cost V 2 bases and J 6 bases, with 8 bases left between them. Per germline, CDR1 MNHEY and CDR2 SVGAGI. The CDR3 loop spans 13 amino acids. TCRdb redid the calling of the 5' RACE reads with MiXCR, one entry per CDR3 protein. The data show 150,000 to 200,000 distinct CDR3 sequences, around 17% seen once. The J gene is TRBJ1-5, the V gene TRBV6-5; D not resolved. Specimen: blood, either unsorted or a sorted T cell fraction (not recorded which). The TCR originated in a male donor with ankylosing spondylitis or in good health (not recorded which). The CDR3 DNA is TGTGCCAGCAGTTACGACAACACTCAGCCCCAGCATTTT. Translation: CASSYDNTQPQHF.